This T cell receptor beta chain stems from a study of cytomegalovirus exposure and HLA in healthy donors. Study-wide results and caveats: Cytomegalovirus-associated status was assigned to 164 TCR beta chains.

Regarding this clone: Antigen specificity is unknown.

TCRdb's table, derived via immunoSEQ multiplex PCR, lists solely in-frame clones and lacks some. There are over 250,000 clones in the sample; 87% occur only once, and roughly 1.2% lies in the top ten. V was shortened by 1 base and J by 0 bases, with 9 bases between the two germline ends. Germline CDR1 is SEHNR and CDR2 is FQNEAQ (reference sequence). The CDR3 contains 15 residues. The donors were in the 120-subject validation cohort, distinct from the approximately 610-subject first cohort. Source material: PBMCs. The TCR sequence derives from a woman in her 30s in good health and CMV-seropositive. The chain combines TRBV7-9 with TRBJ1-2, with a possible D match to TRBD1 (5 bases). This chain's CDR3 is CASSLVGTTNYGYTF. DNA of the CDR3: TGTGCCAGCAGCTTAGTAGGGACCACTAACTATGGCTACACCTTC.